Listed below are T cell receptor beta chains from one sample, sequenced in a study of CD8 T cells in Susac syndrome. TCRdb passed the immunoSEQ multiplex PCR reads through MiXCR, listing each CDR3 protein once. The repertoire has 95,000 to 150,000 distinct CDR3 sequences, roughly 94% of them found once; the top ten carry about 0.28%. The specimen sequenced was CD8+ T cells from PBMCs. All receptors derive from a human donor with Susac syndrome. Both conserved end residues are part of each CDR3. Fields, in order: D gene, J gene, clone size, V gene, CDR3 DNA, CDR3 protein. A D gene is named only where the DNA matches it firmly. The size field is filled for only some rows; it gives once, few, many or a size class.

TRBD2,TRBJ2-3,NA,TRBV12-3/TRBV12-4,TGTGCCAGCAATCTAAACCCTGGGACTATTCAGGATACGCAGTATTTT,CASNLNPGTIQDTQYF
NA,TRBJ1-6,NA,TRBV25-1,TGTGCCAGCAGTGAATCCCACGCGACGAGGTCCCAGATGCCCCTCCACTTT,CASSESHATRSQMPLHF
TRBD2,TRBJ2-1,NA,TRBV29-1,TGCAGCGTTGAAGACGGGGGGGACTACAATGAGCAGTTCTTC,CSVEDGGDYNEQFF
TRBD2,TRBJ2-1,NA,TRBV2,TGTGCCAGCAGTGAAGAAATAGCGGGGGGGGACAATGAGCAGTTCTTC,CASSEEIAGGDNEQFF
NA,TRBJ2-2,NA,TRBV6-5,TGTGCCAGCAGTAAAAGCTTTGACGGGGAGCTGTTTTTT,CASSKSFDGELFF
NA,TRBJ2-7,once,TRBV11-2,TGTGCCAGCAGCCGACAGGACACCGAGCAGTACTTC,CASSRQDTEQYF
NA,TRBJ1-5,NA,TRBV12-2,TGTGCAAGTCGCTTAGCCCCGGACAGGGATAGCAATCAGCCCCAGCATTTT,CASRLAPDRDSNQPQHF
NA,TRBJ2-3,NA,TRBV12-3/TRBV12-4,TGTGCCAGCAGCCTAGCTCGGGGCACAGATACGCAGTATTTT,CASSLARGTDTQYF
NA,TRBJ1-1,NA,TRBV20-1,TGCAGTGCGTCCAGGGCCTATGACACTGAAGCTTTCTTT,CSASRAYDTEAFF
NA,TRBJ1-2,NA,TRBV29-1,TGCAGCGTTGAAGGCTGGAACTATGGCTACACCTTC,CSVEGWNYGYTF
NA,TRBJ2-2,NA,TRBV7-9,TGTGCCAGCAGCTTAGAATCCGACTTGGACACCGGGGAGCTGTTTTTT,CASSLESDLDTGELFF
NA,TRBJ1-1,once,TRBV14,TGTGCCAATCCTGAAGCTTTCTTT,CANPEAFF
TRBD2,TRBJ2-3,NA,TRBV27,TGTGCCAGCAGTTTGTCGGCTAGCGGGGCCGCAGATACGCAGTATTTT,CASSLSASGAADTQYF
NA,TRBJ2-7,NA,TRBV5-1,TGCGCCAGCAGCTGGGACGGACTAACCTACGAGCAGTACTTC,CASSWDGLTYEQYF
NA,TRBJ1-1,NA,TRBV29-1,TGCAGCTCATGGACGGCTACGAACACTGAAGCTTTCTTT,CSSWTATNTEAFF
NA,TRBJ2-7,NA,TRBV5-4,TGTGCCAGCAGCTCCCGCAATGAGGGCTACGAGCAGTACTTC,CASSSRNEGYEQYF
NA,TRBJ2-4,NA,TRBV4-3,TGCGCCAGCAGCCAAGATGCCTCTCTAGGGGCCAAAAACATTCAGTACTTC,CASSQDASLGAKNIQYF
NA,TRBJ1-2,NA,TRBV7-8,TGTGCCAGCAGCTACAGGGCGGGCTATGGCTACACCTTC,CASSYRAGYGYTF
TRBD1,TRBJ2-5,NA,TRBV20-1,TGCAGTGCCCCCGACAGGGGTGGGGAGACCCAGTACTTC,CSAPDRGGETQYF
TRBD1,TRBJ2-7,NA,TRBV4-3,TGCGCCAGCAGCGGAGGGACAGGGTCGGGCGAGCAGTACTTC,CASSGGTGSGEQYF